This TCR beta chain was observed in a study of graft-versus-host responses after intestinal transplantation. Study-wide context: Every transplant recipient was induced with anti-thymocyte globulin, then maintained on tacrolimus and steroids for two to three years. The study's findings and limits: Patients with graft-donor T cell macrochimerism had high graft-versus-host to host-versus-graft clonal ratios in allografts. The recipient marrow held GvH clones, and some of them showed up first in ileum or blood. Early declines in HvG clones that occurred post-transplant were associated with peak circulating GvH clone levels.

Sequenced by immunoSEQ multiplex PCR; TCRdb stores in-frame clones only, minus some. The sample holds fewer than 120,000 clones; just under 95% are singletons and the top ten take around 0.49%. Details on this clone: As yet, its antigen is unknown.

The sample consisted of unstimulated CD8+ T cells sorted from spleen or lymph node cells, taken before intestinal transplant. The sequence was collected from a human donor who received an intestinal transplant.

The CDR3 loop reads CASSLTILNTEAFF. DNA of the CDR3: TGTGCCAGCAGCTTGACTATCTTAAACACTGAAGCTTTCTTT. This sequence joins TRBV6-6 and TRBJ1-1; unclear D gene. There are 14 residues in the CDR3. CDR1 and CDR2 from the germline V gene are MNHNY and SVGAGI (reference sequence). V was clipped by 6 bases and J by 2 bases, with 13 bases between them.